This TCR beta chain was sequenced for a study of shared clonotypes between healthy human individuals. The assay was carried out at the deep level. Clones were read by immunoSEQ multiplex PCR, and TCRdb kept only the in-frame ones, dropping some. The sample holds 2 million to 2.5 million clones, around 95% seen once. The sequencing input was naive CD4+ T cells sorted from blood. Stated subset: CD45RA+ positively selected. The receptor's source is a man aged 18 to 29 in good health.

The CDR3 DNA sequence: TGTGCCAGCAGTTGGGAAGGGGAAGAGACCCAGTACTTC. It specifies CASSWEGEETQYF. The chain combines TRBV6-5 with TRBJ2-5, with a possible D match to TRBD1 (5 bases). This CDR3 is 13 amino acids long. From germline, CDR1 is MNHEY and CDR2 SVGAGI. Between the trimmed V and J ends, which lost 4 bases and 3 bases, there was a span of 9 bases.